The rows below give T cell receptor beta chains drawn from one sample of a study of control samples from healthy donors and cancer patients. The repertoire was sequenced with immunoSEQ multiplex PCR; TCRdb's copy has only in-frame clones and lacks some. The repertoire consists of some 110,000 clones, with around 87% occurring once and the leading ten covering about 1%. The specimen sequenced was PBMCs. The receptors were sampled from a woman aged 45-60 years with colorectal cancer. CDR3s include the opening cysteine and the closing phenylalanine or tryptophan. The order of the fields is J gene, D gene, V gene, CDR3 DNA, CDR3 protein. The D gene is left open where the match is weak.

TRBJ1-1	-	TRBV2	TGTGCCAGCAGTGCTGAGGGACTCGCGAACACTGAAGCTTTCTTT	CASSAEGLANTEAFF
TRBJ2-2	-	TRBV6-1	TGTGCCAGCAGATCGACAGAGAACACCGGGGAGCTGTTTTTT	CASRSTENTGELFF
TRBJ2-3	-	TRBV6-5	TGTGCCAGCAGTTACTCTTTCCACCTATCCGATACGCAGTATTTT	CASSYSFHLSDTQYF
TRBJ2-7	TRBD2	TRBV6-6	TGTGCCAGCACCCCAGCGGGAGGAGTGTTCGAGCAGTACTTC	CASTPAGGVFEQYF
TRBJ2-5	-	TRBV13	TGTGCCAGCAGCCCCCCCCCGGGGCAAGAGACCCAGTACTTC	CASSPPPGQETQYF
TRBJ1-5	-	TRBV18	TGTGCCAGCTCACCTACCAGTGATCAGCCCCAGCATTTT	CASSPTSDQPQHF
TRBJ1-5	TRBD1	TRBV6-6	TGTGCCAGCAGGACAGGGAATCCCCCTCAGCCCCAGCATTTT	CASRTGNPPQPQHF
TRBJ2-5	-	TRBV29-1	TGCAGCGGGGGGCTCCAAGAGACCCAGTACTTC	CSGGLQETQYF
TRBJ2-3	-	TRBV10-1	TGCGCCAGCAGTGTAAAGAAGTGGGAGCCCTACCGGGGGGATACGCAGTATTTT	CASSVKKWEPYRGDTQYF
TRBJ2-3	-	TRBV9	TGTGCCAGCAGCGTAGGGCAGGGCGATACGCAGTATTTT	CASSVGQGDTQYF
TRBJ2-7	-	TRBV7-9	TGTGCCAGCAGCGCAGGGGCCTACGAGCAGTACTTC	CASSAGAYEQYF
TRBJ1-1	-	TRBV5-4	TGTGCCAGCAGCCGAGATTCTGGTAACACTGAAGCTTTCTTT	CASSRDSGNTEAFF
TRBJ1-2	TRBD1	TRBV15	TGTGCCACCAGCAGACAGGGGGCGGCTGGGTATGGCTACACCTTC	CATSRQGAAGYGYTF
TRBJ2-1	TRBD2	TRBV7-3	TGTGCCAGCCCAATAGCGGGGGGGCCCAATGAGCAGTTCTTC	CASPIAGGPNEQFF
TRBJ1-3	-	TRBV5-1	TGCGCCAGCAGCCCCGCATCCCTGGTCGAAAACACCATATATTTT	CASSPASLVENTIYF
TRBJ1-4	-	TRBV28	TGTGCCAGCAGTCTGACAGGAACTAATGAAAAACTGTTTTTT	CASSLTGTNEKLFF